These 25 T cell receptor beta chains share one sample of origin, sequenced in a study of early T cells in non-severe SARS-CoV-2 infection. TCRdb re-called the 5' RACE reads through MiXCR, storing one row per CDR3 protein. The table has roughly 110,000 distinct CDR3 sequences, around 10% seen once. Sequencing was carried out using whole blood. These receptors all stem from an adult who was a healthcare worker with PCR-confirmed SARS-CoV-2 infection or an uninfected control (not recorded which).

CDR3 bases: TGTGCCAGCAGTTACGATAACACCGGGGAGCTGTTTTTT. As protein: CASSYDNTGELFF. V gene TRBV6-2 or TRBV6-3 combines with J gene TRBJ2-2, with D unclear. This CDR3 region has 13 residues. V lost 2 bases and J 2 bases, leaving 3 bases between the germline ends. Germline CDR1 MNHEY, CDR2 SVGEGT.

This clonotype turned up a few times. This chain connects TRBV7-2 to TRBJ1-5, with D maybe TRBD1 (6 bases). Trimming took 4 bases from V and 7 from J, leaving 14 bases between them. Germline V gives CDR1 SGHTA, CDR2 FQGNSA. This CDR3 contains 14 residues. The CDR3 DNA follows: TGTGCCAGCAGCTCACTGGCAGGGGAGCAGCCCCAGCATTTT. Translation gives CASSSLAGEQPQHF. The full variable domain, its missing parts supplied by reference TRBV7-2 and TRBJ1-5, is GAGVSQSPSNKVTEKGKDVELRCDPISGHTALYWYRQSLGQGLEFLIYFQGNSAPDKSGLPSDRFSAERTGGSVSTLTIQRTQQEDSAVYLCASSSLAGEQPQHFGDGTRLSIL.

The CDR3 DNA is TGTGCCAGCACCAAAGACGTCTCGTCCTACGAGCAGTACTTC. Its translation is CASTKDVSSYEQYF. The chain is built from TRBV6-2 or TRBV6-3 and TRBJ2-7, with D hard to call. The V and J ends lost 7 bases and 1 base respectively, with 14 bases between them. The CDR3 covers 14 residues. Looked up from germline, CDR1 is MNHEY and CDR2 is SVGEGT.

The CDR3 is CASSLQGTSIEQFF. The CDR3 DNA reads as TGCGCCAGCAGCCTACAAGGGACTAGCATTGAGCAGTTCTTC. V and J are TRBV4-1 and TRBJ2-1; 9 bases are shared with TRBD2. The V gene's germline CDR1 is MGHRA and CDR2 YSYEKL. The CDR3 has 14 residues. V dropped 4 bases and J dropped 9; count of bases not matched to a gene: 7.

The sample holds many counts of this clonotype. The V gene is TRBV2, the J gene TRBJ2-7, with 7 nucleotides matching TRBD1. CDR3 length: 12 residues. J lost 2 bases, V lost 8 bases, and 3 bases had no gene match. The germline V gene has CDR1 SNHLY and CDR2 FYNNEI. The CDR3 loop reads CASGDSTYEQYF. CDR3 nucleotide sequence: TGTGCCAGCGGGGACAGTACCTACGAGCAGTACTTC.

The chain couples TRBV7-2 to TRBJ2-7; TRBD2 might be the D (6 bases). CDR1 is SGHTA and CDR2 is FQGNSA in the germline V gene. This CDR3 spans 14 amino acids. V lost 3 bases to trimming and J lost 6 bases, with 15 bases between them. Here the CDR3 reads CASSFTGLGIEQYF. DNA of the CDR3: TGTGCCAGCAGCTTTACGGGACTCGGAATCGAGCAGTACTTC.

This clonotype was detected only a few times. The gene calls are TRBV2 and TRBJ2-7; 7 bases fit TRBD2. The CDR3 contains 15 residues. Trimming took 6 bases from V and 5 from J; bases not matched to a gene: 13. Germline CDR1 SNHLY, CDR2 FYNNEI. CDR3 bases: TGTGCCAGCAGCGGACTGCTAGCGGACTTAGACGAGCAGTACTTC. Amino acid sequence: CASSGLLADLDEQYF.

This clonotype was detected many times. In DNA form, the CDR3 reads TGCGCCAGCAGCGAGCTGGGAAACACCGGGGAGCTGTTTTTT. Its translation: CASSELGNTGELFF. The chain couples TRBV5-1 to TRBJ2-2; D remains ambiguous. The germline CDR1 and CDR2 sequences are SGHRS and YFSETQ. V was clipped by 4 bases and J by 2 bases, with 9 bases between them. CDR3 size: 14 residues. Variable domain in full (rest from reference TRBV5-1 and TRBJ2-2): KAGVTQTPRYLIKTRGQQVTLSCSPISGHRSVSWYQQTPGQGLQFLFEYFSETQRNKGNFPGRFSGRQFSNSRSEMNVSTLELGDSALYLCASSELGNTGELFFGEGSRLTVL.

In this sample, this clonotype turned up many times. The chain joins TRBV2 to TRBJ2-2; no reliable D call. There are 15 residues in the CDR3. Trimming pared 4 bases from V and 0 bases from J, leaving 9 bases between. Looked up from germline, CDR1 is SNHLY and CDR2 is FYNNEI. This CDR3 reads CASSVGRANTGELFF. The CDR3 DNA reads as TGTGCCAGCAGTGTAGGCAGAGCGAACACCGGGGAGCTGTTTTTT. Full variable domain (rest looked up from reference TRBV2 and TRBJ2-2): EPEVTQTPSHQVTQMGQEVILRCVPISNHLYFYWYRQILGQKVEFLVSFYNNEISEKSEIFDDQFSVERPDGSNFTLKIRSTKLEDSAMYFCASSVGRANTGELFFGEGSRLTVL.

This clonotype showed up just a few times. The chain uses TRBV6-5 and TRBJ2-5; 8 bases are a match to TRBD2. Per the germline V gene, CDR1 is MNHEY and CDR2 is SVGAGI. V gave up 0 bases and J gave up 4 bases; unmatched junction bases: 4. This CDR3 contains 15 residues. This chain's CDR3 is CASSYSAGVVETQYF. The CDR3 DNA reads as TGTGCCAGCAGTTACTCAGCGGGAGTGGTAGAGACCCAGTACTTC.

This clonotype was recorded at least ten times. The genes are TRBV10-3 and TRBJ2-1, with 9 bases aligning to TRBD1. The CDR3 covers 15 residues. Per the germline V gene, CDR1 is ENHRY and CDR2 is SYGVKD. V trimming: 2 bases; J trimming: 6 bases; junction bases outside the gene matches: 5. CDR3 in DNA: TGTGCCATCAGTGAGGGGACAGGGCGGATCAATGAGCAGTTCTTC. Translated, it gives CAISEGTGRINEQFF.

CDR3 residues: CASSLNPQGMYYEQYF. In DNA, the CDR3 is TGTGCCAGCAGCTTAAATCCACAGGGGATGTACTACGAGCAGTACTTC. This chain links TRBV11-1 with TRBJ2-7, with 7 bases fitting TRBD1. CDR1 SGHAT and CDR2 FQDESV come from the germline V gene (reference sequence). Unmatched junction bases numbered 10, after V lost 2 bases and J lost 3 bases. CDR3 length equals 16 residues.

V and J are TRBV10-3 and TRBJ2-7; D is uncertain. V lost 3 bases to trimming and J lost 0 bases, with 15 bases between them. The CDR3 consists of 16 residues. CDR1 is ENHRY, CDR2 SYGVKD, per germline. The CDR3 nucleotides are TGTGCCATCAGTGACAAAGCGTCCACCAGCTCCTACGAGCAGTACTTC. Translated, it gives CAISDKASTSSYEQYF.

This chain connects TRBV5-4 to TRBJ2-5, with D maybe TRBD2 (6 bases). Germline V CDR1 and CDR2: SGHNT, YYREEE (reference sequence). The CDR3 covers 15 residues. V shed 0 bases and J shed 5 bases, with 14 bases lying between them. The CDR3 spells CASSLAPGGYETQYF. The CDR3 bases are TGTGCCAGCAGCTTGGCCCCCGGAGGGTACGAGACCCAGTACTTC. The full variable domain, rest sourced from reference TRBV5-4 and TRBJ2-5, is ETGVTQSPTHLIKTRGQQVTLRCSSQSGHNTVSWYQQALGQGPQFIFQYYREEENGRGNFPPRFSGLQFPNYSSELNVNALELDDSALYLCASSLAPGGYETQYFGPGTRLLVL.

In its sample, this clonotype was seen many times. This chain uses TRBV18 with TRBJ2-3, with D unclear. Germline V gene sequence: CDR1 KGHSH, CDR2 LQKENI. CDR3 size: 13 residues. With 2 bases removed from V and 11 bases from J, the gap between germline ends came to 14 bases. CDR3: CASSPDGRAEQYF. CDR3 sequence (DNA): TGTGCCAGCTCACCAGATGGTAGAGCCGAGCAGTATTTT.

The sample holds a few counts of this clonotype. The CDR3 loop reads CASSGGLSTGELFF. In DNA form, the CDR3 reads TGTGCCAGCAGCGGGGGCCTTTCAACCGGGGAGCTGTTTTTT. The chain employs TRBV9 and TRBJ2-2; weak D call: TRBD1 (5 bases). The CDR3 is 14 amino acids. Trimming removed 3 bases at V and 5 bases at J, with 11 bases between. Germline CDR1 and CDR2: SGDLS and YYNGEE.

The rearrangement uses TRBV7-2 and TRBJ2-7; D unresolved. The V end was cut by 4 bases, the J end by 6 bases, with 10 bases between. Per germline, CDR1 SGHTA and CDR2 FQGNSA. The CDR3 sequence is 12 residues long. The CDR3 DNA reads TGTGCCAGCAGCTCTTACTCCCGCGAGCAGTACTTC. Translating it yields CASSSYSREQYF.

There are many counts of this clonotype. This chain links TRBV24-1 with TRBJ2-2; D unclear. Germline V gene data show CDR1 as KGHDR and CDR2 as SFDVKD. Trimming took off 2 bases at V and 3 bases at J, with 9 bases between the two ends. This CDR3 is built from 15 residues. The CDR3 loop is CATSDSTSYTGELFF. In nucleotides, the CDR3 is TGTGCCACCAGTGATTCCACTTCATACACCGGGGAGCTGTTTTTT.

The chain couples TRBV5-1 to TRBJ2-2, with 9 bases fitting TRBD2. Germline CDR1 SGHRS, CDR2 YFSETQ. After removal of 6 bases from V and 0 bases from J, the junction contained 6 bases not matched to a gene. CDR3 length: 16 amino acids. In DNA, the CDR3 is TGCGCCAGCAAGGGTAGCGGGAGTCCGAACACCGGGGAGCTGTTTTTT. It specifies CASKGSGSPNTGELFF.

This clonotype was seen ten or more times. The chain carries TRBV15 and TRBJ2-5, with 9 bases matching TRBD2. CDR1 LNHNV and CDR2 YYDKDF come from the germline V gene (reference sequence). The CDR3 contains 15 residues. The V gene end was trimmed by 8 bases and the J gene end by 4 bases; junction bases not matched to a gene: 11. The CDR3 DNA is TGTGCCACCCGTCGTGGTAGCGGGAGCGGAGAGACCCAGTACTTC. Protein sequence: CATRRGSGSGETQYF.

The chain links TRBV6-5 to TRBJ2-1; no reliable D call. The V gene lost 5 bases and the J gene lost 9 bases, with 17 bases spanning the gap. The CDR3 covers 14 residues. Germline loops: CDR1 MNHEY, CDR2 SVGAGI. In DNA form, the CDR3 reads TGTGCCAGCAGTCCCCTCCTAGGCGGCGGTGAGCAGTTCTTC. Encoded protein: CASSPLLGGGEQFF.

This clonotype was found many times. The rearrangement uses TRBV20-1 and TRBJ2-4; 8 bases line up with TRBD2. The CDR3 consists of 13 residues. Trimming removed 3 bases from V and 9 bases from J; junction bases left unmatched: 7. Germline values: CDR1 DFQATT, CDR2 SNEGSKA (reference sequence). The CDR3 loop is CSASPAGGGIQYF. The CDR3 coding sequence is TGCAGTGCTAGCCCCGCGGGAGGCGGCATTCAGTACTTC.

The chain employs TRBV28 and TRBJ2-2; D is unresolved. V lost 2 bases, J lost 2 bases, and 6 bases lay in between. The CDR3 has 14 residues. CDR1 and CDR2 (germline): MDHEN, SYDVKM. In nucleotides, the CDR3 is TGTGCCAGCAGTTTAAGTCAAAACACCGGGGAGCTGTTTTTT. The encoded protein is CASSLSQNTGELFF. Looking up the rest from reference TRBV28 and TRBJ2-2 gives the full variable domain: DVKVTQSSRYLVKRTGEKVFLECVQDMDHENMFWYRQDPGLGLRLIYFSYDVKMKEKGDIPEGYSVSREKKERFSLILESASTNQTSMYLCASSLSQNTGELFFGEGSRLTVL.

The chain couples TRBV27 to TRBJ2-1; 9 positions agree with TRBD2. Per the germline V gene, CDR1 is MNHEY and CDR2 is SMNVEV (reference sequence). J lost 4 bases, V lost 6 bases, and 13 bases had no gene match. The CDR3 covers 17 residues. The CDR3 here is CASRSPIAGVSYNEQFF. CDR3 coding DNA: TGTGCCAGCAGATCACCTATAGCGGGAGTATCGTACAATGAGCAGTTCTTC.

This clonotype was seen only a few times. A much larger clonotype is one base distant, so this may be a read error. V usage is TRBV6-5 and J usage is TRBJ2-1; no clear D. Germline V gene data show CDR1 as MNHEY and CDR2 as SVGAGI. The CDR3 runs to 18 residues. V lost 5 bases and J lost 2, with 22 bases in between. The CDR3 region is CASSRRPRGDPTYNEQFF. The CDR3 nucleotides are TGTGCCAGCAGTCGGCGACCGAGAGGTGACCCTACCTACAATGAGCAGTTCTTC.